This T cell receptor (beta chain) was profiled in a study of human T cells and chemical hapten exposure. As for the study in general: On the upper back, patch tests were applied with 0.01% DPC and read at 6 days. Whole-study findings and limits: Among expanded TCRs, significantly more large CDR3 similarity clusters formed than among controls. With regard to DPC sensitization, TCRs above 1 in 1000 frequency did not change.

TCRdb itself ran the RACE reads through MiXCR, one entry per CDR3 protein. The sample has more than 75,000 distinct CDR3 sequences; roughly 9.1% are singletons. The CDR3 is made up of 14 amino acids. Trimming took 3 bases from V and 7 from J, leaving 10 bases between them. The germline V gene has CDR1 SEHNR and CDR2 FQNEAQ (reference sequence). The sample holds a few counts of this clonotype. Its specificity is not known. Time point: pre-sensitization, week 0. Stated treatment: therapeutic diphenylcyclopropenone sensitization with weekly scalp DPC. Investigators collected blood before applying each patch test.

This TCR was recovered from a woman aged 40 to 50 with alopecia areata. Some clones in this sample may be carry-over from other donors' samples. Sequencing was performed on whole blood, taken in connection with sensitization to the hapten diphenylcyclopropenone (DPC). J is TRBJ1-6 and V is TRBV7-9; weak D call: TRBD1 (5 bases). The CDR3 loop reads CASSFGAGNSPLHF. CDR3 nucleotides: TGTGCCAGCAGCTTCGGGGCAGGGAATTCACCCCTCCACTTT.